What follows is one T cell receptor beta chain and its context. The CDR3 runs 14 residues. Trimming shortened V by 8 bases and J by 4 bases, and 15 bases separated the two germline ends. The germline gives CDR1 MNHNY, CDR2 SVGAGI (reference sequence). The authors obtained approximately 2 micrograms of genomic DNA from cryopreserved PBMCs for TCR beta libraries. The protocol was immunoSEQ multiplex PCR, while the TCRdb copy is restricted to in-frame clones and leaves out a portion. The table has around 40,000 clones, 70% to 80% seen once. The data originate from a study of cytotoxic CD8 clonotypes in ibrutinib-treated CLL.

This sequence originates from a human donor with chronic lymphocytic leukemia. This sequence joins TRBV6-6 and TRBJ2-1; D may be TRBD1 (6 bases). The sequencing here drew on PBMCs, taken at disease progression, from a patient treated with ibrutinib. CDR3 sequence reads: CASGGPVLYNEQFF. The CDR3 region has the DNA TGTGCCAGCGGGGGCCCCGTGTTGTACAATGAGCAGTTCTTC.